These 17 T cell receptor beta chains came from one sample sequenced in a study of response to subunit inactivated influenza vaccine. TCRdb used MiXCR to reprocess the RT-PCR reads, holding one entry per CDR3 protein. The table shows 200,000 to 300,000 distinct CDR3 sequences, with 12% occurring only once. This material consisted of non-naive T cells sorted from PBMCs, taken 14 days before vaccination. Every receptor here comes from a man in his forties or fifties who received an inactivated influenza vaccine.

This clonotype was detected only a few times. The V call is TRBV4-2, the J call TRBJ2-2; perhaps TRBD2 as D (5 bases). Between the trimmed V and J ends, which lost 1 base and 1 base, there was a span of 7 bases. Germline V gives CDR1 LGHNA, CDR2 YNFKEQ. The CDR3 length is 15 residues. The CDR3: CASSQVSGNTGELFF. CDR3 nucleotides: TGTGCCAGCAGCCAAGTCAGCGGGAACACCGGGGAGCTGTTTTTT.

This chain links TRBV9 with TRBJ2-7; 10 nucleotides align to TRBD2. Germline V gene sequence: CDR1 SGDLS, CDR2 YYNGEE. V was pared by 4 bases and J by 5 bases, with 6 bases of the junction left unmatched. This CDR3 comprises 14 residues. Here the CDR3 DNA reads TGTGCCAGCAGCCTTAGCGGGAGGTACGACGAGCAGTACTTC. This gives the protein CASSLSGRYDEQYF.

This chain uses TRBV5-5 with TRBJ2-1; the D gene is possibly TRBD2 (5 bases). CDR3 size: 13 residues. Per germline, CDR1 SGHKS and CDR2 YYEKEE (reference sequence). The ends were cut back, 3 bases at V and 2 bases at J, with 6 bases in the middle. CDR3 coding DNA: TGTGCCAGCAGCTCGGGGACCTACAATGAGCAGTTCTTC. Protein product: CASSSGTYNEQFF.

The chain recombines TRBV11-2 with TRBJ2-2, with 7 bases that match TRBD1. This CDR3 has 17 residues. Germline V gives CDR1 SGHAT, CDR2 FQNNGV. V lost 1 base and J lost 4; bases outside the gene matches: 9. CDR3 DNA: TGTGCCAGCAGCTTAGGGAAGGGGGCGCGCGGCACCGGGGAGCTGTTTTTT. Protein product: CASSLGKGARGTGELFF.

This clonotype occurred a few times. This rearrangement joins TRBV7-3 to TRBJ2-5; D is perhaps TRBD2 (6 bases). This CDR3 region has 13 residues. The V end was cut by 1 base, the J end by 4 bases, with 7 bases between. The germline gives CDR1 SGHTA, CDR2 FQGTGA. The CDR3 protein is CASSLNSGETQYF. CDR3 DNA sequence: TGTGCCAGCAGCTTAAATAGCGGAGAGACCCAGTACTTC.

This chain uses TRBV12-3 or TRBV12-4 with TRBJ2-7; 11 bases are shared with TRBD2. This CDR3 spans 17 amino acids. V shed 2 bases and J 0 bases; nucleotides not matched to a gene: 6. CDR3 in amino acids: CASSLTLAGGLSYEQYF. CDR3 sequence (DNA): TGTGCCAGCAGTTTAACCCTAGCGGGGGGCCTCTCCTACGAGCAGTACTTC.

This clonotype was observed a few times. The chain links TRBV29-1 to TRBJ1-1; possibly TRBD1 for D (5 bases). V lost 7 bases, J lost 2 bases, and 11 bases lay in between. The CDR3 has 12 amino acids. Germline CDR1 is SQVTM and CDR2 is ANQGSEA. The CDR3 nucleotides are TGCAGCGCCGCGGGGGGAAACACTGAAGCTTTCTTT. It encodes CSAAGGNTEAFF. Drawing the rest from reference TRBV29-1 and TRBJ1-1, the complete variable domain is SAVISQKPSRDICQRGTSLTIQCQVDSQVTMMFWYRQQPGQSLTLIATANQGSEATYESGFVIDKFPISRPNLTFSTLTVSNMSPEDSSIYLCSAAGGNTEAFFGQGTRLTVV.

A single count supports this clonotype. The chain recombines TRBV20-1 with TRBJ2-7, with D possibly called TRBD1 or TRBD2 (5 bases each). The V and J ends lost 6 bases and 2 bases respectively, with 17 bases between them. The length of the CDR3 is 14 residues. Germline V gives CDR1 DFQATT, CDR2 SNEGSKA (reference sequence). In DNA, the CDR3 is TGCAGTGCAGTCCGGGACCTCGACCCCTACGAGCAGTACTTC. Amino acids: CSAVRDLDPYEQYF.

This clonotype showed up just a few times. CDR3 bases: TGCAGTGCTAGAGATTGGTTGGCGGGAGTAATCTACAATGAGCAGTTCTTC. Translating gives CSARDWLAGVIYNEQFF. The rearrangement uses TRBV20-1 and TRBJ2-1, with 7 positions matching TRBD2. The CDR3 length is 17 residues. Germline-derived CDR1 and CDR2 are DFQATT and SNEGSKA (reference sequence). V shed 0 bases and J 3 bases; nucleotides not matched to a gene: 11.

Ten or more counts support this clonotype. The chain carries TRBV24-1 and TRBJ2-5; 8 bases are a match to TRBD1. The germline V gene has CDR1 KGHDR and CDR2 SFDVKD. J was trimmed by 3 bases and V by 4 bases; bases with no gene match: 3. This CDR3 has 14 residues. The CDR3 sequence: CATSDPGQEETQYF. The CDR3 coding sequence is TGTGCCACCAGTGACCCGGGACAGGAAGAGACCCAGTACTTC.

J is TRBJ1-5 and V is TRBV7-8, with 7 bases aligning to TRBD1. J was trimmed by 3 bases and V by 4 bases; bases with no gene match: 6. Germline CDR1 reads SGHVS; CDR2 reads FQNEAQ. This CDR3 has 15 residues. The CDR3 loop is CASSYAGQPNQPQHF. Written as DNA, the CDR3 is TGTGCCAGCAGCTATGCGGGACAGCCCAATCAGCCCCAGCATTTT.

This clonotype occurred many times. The chain carries TRBV2 and TRBJ2-2, with D perhaps being TRBD1 or TRBD2 (5 bases each). Germline V gene data show CDR1 as SNHLY and CDR2 as FYNNEI. V lost 8 bases and J 1 base, leaving 11 bases between the germline ends. The CDR3 has 14 amino acids. CDR3 nucleotide sequence: TGTGCCAGCCGGGACGGATTGAACACCGGGGAGCTGTTTTTT. This encodes CASRDGLNTGELFF.

This clonotype was seen ten or more times. The J gene is TRBJ2-4, the V gene TRBV6-2 or TRBV6-3; no definite D call. Trimming cost V 2 bases and J 9 bases, with 8 bases left between them. The CDR3 is 12 residues long. Germline assignment: CDR1 MNHEY and CDR2 SVGEGT. This CDR3 reads CASSYRSGIQYF. CDR3 DNA: TGTGCCAGCAGTTACAGGTCAGGCATTCAGTACTTC.

This clonotype showed up many times. V usage is TRBV20-1 and J usage is TRBJ1-4; no reliable D call. The V gene lost 6 bases and the J gene lost 0 bases, with 14 bases spanning the gap. The CDR3 extends over 15 amino acids. Germline loops: CDR1 DFQATT, CDR2 SNEGSKA (reference sequence). The CDR3 DNA sequence: TGCAGTGCCACACGAGCTGGCTCAACTAATGAAAAACTGTTTTTT. Translated, it gives CSATRAGSTNEKLFF.

CDR3 coding DNA: TGCGCCAGCAGCGGGGAACAGGGAGGGCAGTACTTC. This gives the protein CASSGEQGGQYF. The V gene is TRBV5-1, the J gene TRBJ2-7, with D perhaps matching TRBD1 or TRBD2 (6 bases each). CDR1 is SGHRS, CDR2 YFSETQ, per germline. CDR3 size: 12 residues. V lost 4 bases and J 9 bases, leaving 14 bases between the germline ends. Combining the CDR3 with reference TRBV5-1 and TRBJ2-7 gives the whole variable domain KAGVTQTPRYLIKTRGQQVTLSCSPISGHRSVSWYQQTPGQGLQFLFEYFSETQRNKGNFPGRFSGRQFSNSRSEMNVSTLELGDSALYLCASSGEQGGQYFGPGTRLTVT.

The chain recombines TRBV5-1 with TRBJ2-7, with 9 bases lining up with TRBD1. V shed 3 bases and J 3 bases; nucleotides not matched to a gene: 7. There are 15 residues in the CDR3. Germline V CDR1 and CDR2: SGHRS, YFSETQ. The CDR3 reads CASSWEGTGSYEQYF. CDR3 coding DNA: TGCGCCAGCAGCTGGGAGGGGACAGGGAGCTACGAGCAGTACTTC.

This clonotype was seen more than once but under ten times. The rearrangement uses TRBV28 and TRBJ2-7, with 10 bases fitting TRBD1. Germline V CDR1 and CDR2: MDHEN, SYDVKM. There are 15 residues in the CDR3. V gave up 4 bases and J gave up 4 bases; unmatched junction bases: 7. CDR3 sequence: CASSSRTGGNYEQYF. The CDR3 DNA sequence: TGTGCCAGCAGTTCCCGGACAGGGGGGAATTACGAGCAGTACTTC.